The clone carrying this TCR beta chain has a count of ten or more. Its antigen is undetermined. 5'RACE with 10-nucleotide random UMIs produced the cDNA. TCRdb reprocessed the 5' RACE reads with MiXCR, giving one entry per CDR3 protein. The sample shows tens of thousands of distinct CDR3 sequences, roughly 2.5% of them seen only once. The record originates from a study of neurological immune-mediated disorders. Unsorted libraries came from 2 million PBMCs stored at -80 °C. Findings and caveats of the study: Association of the multiple sclerosis repertoire cluster with clinical or MRI features was not observed for any feature. Among 34 multiple sclerosis patients, 18 had repertoires that phylogenetic grouping placed in one related-CDR3 cluster, a possible signature.

Trimming shortened V by 1 base and J by 6 bases, and 4 bases separated the two germline ends. Germline lookup yields CDR1 SEHNR and CDR2 FQNEAQ (reference sequence). This CDR3 comprises 12 residues. Specimen: PBMCs. This chain links TRBV7-9 with TRBJ1-3; D is undetermined. The sequence derives from a man aged 50 to 59 with multiple sclerosis. The CDR3 sequence is CASSLGPNTIYF. The CDR3 nucleotides read TGTGCCAGCAGCTTAGGCCCAAACACCATATATTTT.